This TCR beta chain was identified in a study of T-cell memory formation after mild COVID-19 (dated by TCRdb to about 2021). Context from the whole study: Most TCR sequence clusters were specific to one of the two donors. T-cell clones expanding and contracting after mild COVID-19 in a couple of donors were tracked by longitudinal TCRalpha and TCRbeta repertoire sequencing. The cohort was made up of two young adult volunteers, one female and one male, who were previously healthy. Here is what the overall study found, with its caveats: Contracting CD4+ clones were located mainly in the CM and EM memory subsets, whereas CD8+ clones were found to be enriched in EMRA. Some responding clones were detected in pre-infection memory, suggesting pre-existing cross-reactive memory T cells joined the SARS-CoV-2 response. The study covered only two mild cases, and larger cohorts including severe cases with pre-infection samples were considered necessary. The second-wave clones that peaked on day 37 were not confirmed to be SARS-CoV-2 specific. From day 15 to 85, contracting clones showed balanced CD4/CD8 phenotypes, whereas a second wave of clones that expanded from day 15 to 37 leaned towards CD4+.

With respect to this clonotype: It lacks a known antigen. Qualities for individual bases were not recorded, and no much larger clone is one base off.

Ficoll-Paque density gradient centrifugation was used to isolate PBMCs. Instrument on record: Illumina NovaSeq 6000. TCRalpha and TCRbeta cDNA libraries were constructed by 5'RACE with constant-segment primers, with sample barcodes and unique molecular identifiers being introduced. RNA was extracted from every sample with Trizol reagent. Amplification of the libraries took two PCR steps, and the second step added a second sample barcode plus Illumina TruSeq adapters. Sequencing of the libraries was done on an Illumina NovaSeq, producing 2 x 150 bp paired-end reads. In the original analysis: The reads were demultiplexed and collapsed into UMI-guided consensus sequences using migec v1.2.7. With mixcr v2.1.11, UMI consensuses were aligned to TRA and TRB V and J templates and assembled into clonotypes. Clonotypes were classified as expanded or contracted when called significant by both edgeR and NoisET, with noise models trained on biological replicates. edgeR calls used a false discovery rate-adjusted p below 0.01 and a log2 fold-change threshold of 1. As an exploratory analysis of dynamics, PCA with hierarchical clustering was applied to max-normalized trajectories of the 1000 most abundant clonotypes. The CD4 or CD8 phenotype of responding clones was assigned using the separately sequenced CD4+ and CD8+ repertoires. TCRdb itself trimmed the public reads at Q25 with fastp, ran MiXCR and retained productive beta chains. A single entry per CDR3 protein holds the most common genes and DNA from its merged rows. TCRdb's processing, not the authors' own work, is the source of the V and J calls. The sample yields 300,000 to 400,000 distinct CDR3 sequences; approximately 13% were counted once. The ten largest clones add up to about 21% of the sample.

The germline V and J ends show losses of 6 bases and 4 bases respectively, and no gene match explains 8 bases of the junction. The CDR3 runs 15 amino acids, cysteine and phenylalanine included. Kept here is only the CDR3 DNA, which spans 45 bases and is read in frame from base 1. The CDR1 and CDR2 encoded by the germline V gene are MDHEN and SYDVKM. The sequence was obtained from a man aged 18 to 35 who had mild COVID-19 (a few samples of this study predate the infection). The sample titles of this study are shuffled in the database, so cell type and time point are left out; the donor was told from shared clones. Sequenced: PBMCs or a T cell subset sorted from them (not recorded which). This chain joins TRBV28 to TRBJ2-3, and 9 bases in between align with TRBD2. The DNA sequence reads TGTGCCAGCAGATCAGGCACTAGCGGGCCAGATACGCAGTATTTT. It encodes CASRSGTSGPDTQYF.